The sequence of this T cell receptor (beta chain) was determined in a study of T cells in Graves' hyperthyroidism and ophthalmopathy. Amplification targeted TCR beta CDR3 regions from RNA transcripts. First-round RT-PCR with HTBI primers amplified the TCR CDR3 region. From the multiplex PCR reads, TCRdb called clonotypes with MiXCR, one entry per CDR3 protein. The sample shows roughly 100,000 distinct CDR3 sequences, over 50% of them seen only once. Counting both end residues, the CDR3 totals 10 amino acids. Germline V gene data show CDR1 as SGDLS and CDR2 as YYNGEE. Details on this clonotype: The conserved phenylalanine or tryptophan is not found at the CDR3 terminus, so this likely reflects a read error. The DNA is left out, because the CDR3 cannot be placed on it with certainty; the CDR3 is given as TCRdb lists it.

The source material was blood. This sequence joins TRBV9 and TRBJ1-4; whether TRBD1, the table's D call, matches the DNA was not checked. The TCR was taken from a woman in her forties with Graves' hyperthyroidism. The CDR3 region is CASSVGGTNY.